This T cell receptor beta chain was obtained from a study of blood T cell repertoires in COVID-19. As handled by the study authors: By means of reference gene primer amplification, nucleated cell counts were estimated. Produced via immunoSEQ multiplex PCR; TCRdb's table is partial and in-frame only. D and trimming come from the DNA, and the V and J calls and clone size come from that table. The repertoire has 130,000 to 150,000 clones, roughly 89% of them found once; the top ten carry around 8.6%. Sequencing was performed on peripheral blood. The clonotype comes from a woman between 50 and 59 years old with active or convalescent COVID-19.

DNA for the CDR3: TGTGCCAGCACCGGGACTGGAACATCCAATGAGCAGTTCTTC. Protein sequence: CASTGTGTSNEQFF. The chain employs TRBV6-5 and TRBJ2-1; a possible D gene is TRBD2 (6 bases). The V and J ends lost 7 bases and 6 bases respectively, with 16 bases between them. The CDR3 spans 14 residues. Looked up from germline, CDR1 is MNHEY and CDR2 is SVGAGI.